The 24 T cell receptor beta chains below were found in one sample sequenced in a study of cytomegalovirus exposure and HLA in healthy donors (dated by TCRdb to 2017 to 2019). The method was the immunoSEQ multiplex PCR assay. Not all clones reach the TCRdb copy of this immuneACCESS table, which keeps in-frame sequences only. Checked studies attribute under half of the gap to unresolved V genes and leave the rest unexplained. In this sample the table shows 120,000 or so clones, more than 75% of which occur a single time. Roughly 2% of the sample is taken by the ten largest. What was sequenced was PBMCs. The source is a woman in her twenties or thirties in good health and CMV-seronegative.

CDR3 bases: TGCGCCAGCAGGCTGGGACAGGGCGCCACTGAAGCTTTCTTT. Its translation: CASRLGQGATEAFF. The genes are TRBV5-1 and TRBJ1-1, with TRBD1 identical over 9 bases. Germline V gene data show CDR1 as SGHRS and CDR2 as YFSETQ. The CDR3 totals 14 residues. V lost 5 bases to trimming and J lost 4 bases; unmatched junction nucleotides: 6.

The rearrangement uses TRBV19 and TRBJ1-5, with 7 bases matching TRBD1. CDR3 length: 15 amino acids. Germline CDR1 is LNHDA and CDR2 is SQIVND (reference sequence). V lost 5 bases and J lost 2; bases outside the gene matches: 6. In DNA form, the CDR3 reads TGTGCCAGTAGTGCAGGGGGAGGTGGCAATCAGCCCCAGCATTTT. Translating it yields CASSAGGGGNQPQHF.

This chain links TRBV6-1 with TRBJ1-2; D possibly corresponds to TRBD1 (6 bases). The germline gives CDR1 MNHNS, CDR2 SASEGT. V dropped 5 bases and J dropped 2 bases, with 15 bases sitting between them. The CDR3 spans 15 residues. The CDR3 here is CASSPLVGANYGYTF. CDR3 nucleotides: TGTGCCAGCAGTCCCTTGGTGGGGGCGAACTATGGCTACACCTTC.

This chain connects TRBV6-5 to TRBJ1-5, with D maybe TRBD1 (6 bases). V was pared by 5 bases and J by 0 bases, with 11 bases between. Per the germline V gene, CDR1 is MNHEY and CDR2 is SVGAGI. CDR3 length equals 15 residues. The CDR3, as DNA: TGTGCCAGCAGTCTCGGGACAAATAGCAATCAGCCCCAGCATTTT. Its protein is CASSLGTNSNQPQHF.

The rearrangement links TRBV5-4 to TRBJ2-7, with 7 bases matching TRBD1. There are 15 residues in the CDR3. Germline CDR1 is SGHNT and CDR2 is YYREEE (reference sequence). V lost 3 bases, J lost 6 bases, and 12 bases stayed unmatched. The CDR3 spells CASSSPGTVGAEQYF. The CDR3 nucleotides read TGTGCCAGCAGCTCCCCAGGGACAGTCGGGGCCGAGCAGTACTTC.

The chain uses TRBV7-2 and TRBJ2-3, with D possibly TRBD1 on 5 matching bases. V lost 2 bases and J lost 4, with 10 bases in between. There are 14 residues in the CDR3. Germline assignment: CDR1 SGHTA and CDR2 FQGNSA. The DNA for the CDR3 is TGTGCCAGCAGCTTATTGCAGGGCTCAGATACGCAGTATTTT. Protein product: CASSLLQGSDTQYF.

The chain links TRBV4-3 to TRBJ1-4, with D perhaps matching TRBD1 (6 bases). Germline V gene lookup returns CDR1 LGHNA and CDR2 YSLEER. This CDR3 is built from 16 residues. Between the trimmed V and J ends, which lost 0 bases and 8 bases, there was a span of 16 bases. Written as DNA, the CDR3 is TGCGCCAGCAGCCAAGATTGGCCCGGGACAACAGAAAAACTGTTTTTT. This translates into CASSQDWPGTTEKLFF.

The rearrangement joins TRBV29-1 to TRBJ1-3; D call uncertain. Trimming pared 5 bases from V and 2 bases from J, leaving 10 bases between. Germline V gives CDR1 SQVTM, CDR2 ANQGSEA. The CDR3 is made up of 13 amino acids. The CDR3 region has the DNA TGCAGCGTTCTAGAGGGAGCTGGAAACACCATATATTTT. Residues: CSVLEGAGNTIYF.

The CDR3 spells CASKTLAERGEQYF. In DNA, the CDR3 is TGTGCCAGCAAAACCTTAGCGGAGAGGGGAGAGCAGTACTTC. This chain connects TRBV7-9 to TRBJ2-7; D may be TRBD2 (6 bases). Germline V gives CDR1 SEHNR, CDR2 FQNEAQ (reference sequence). The CDR3 extends over 14 amino acids. Trimming removed 7 bases from V and 7 bases from J, with 20 bases in between.

The V gene is TRBV19, the J gene TRBJ2-5, with 12 bases identical to TRBD2. Per the germline V gene, CDR1 is LNHDA and CDR2 is SQIVND (reference sequence). Trimming removed 4 bases from V and 7 bases from J; junction bases left unmatched: 10. There are 16 residues in the CDR3. This CDR3 is CASSSPTSGGPATQYF. The CDR3 DNA reads as TGTGCCAGTAGTAGCCCCACTAGCGGGGGGCCGGCGACCCAGTACTTC. The whole variable domain, filled in from reference TRBV19 and TRBJ2-5, reads DGGITQSPKYLFRKEGQNVTLSCEQNLNHDAMYWYRQDPGQGLRLIYYSQIVNDFQKGDIAEGYSVSREKKESFPLTVTSAQKNPTAFYLCASSSPTSGGPATQYFGPGTRLLVL.

V and J are TRBV4-1 and TRBJ1-4; D remains ambiguous. The length of the CDR3 is 12 residues. Germline CDR1 reads MGHRA; CDR2 reads YSYEKL. Between the trimmed V and J ends, which lost 6 bases and 5 bases, there was a span of 7 bases. DNA of the CDR3: TGCGCCAGCAGTAACAGAAATGAAAAACTGTTTTTT. Protein product: CASSNRNEKLFF.

This clone was observed once. V and J are TRBV27 and TRBJ1-1, with D maybe TRBD1 (5 bases). The CDR3 length is 15 residues. V was cut by 4 bases and J by 0 bases, with 12 bases left in between. From germline, CDR1 is MNHEY and CDR2 SMNVEV (reference sequence). The CDR3 loop reads CASSSGGSVNTEAFF. The DNA of the CDR3 is TGTGCCAGCAGTTCGGGGGGGTCGGTGAACACTGAAGCTTTCTTT.

Comment on this clone: The sample contains more than one DNA sequence encoding this CDR3. This sequence joins TRBV5-1 and TRBJ1-6; a weak D match, TRBD1 (5 bases). V lost 0 bases and J lost 5, with 6 bases in between. This CDR3 contains 14 residues. Looked up from germline, CDR1 is SGHRS and CDR2 is YFSETQ. The chain's CDR3 is CASSLGQNNSPLHF. Here the CDR3 DNA reads TGCGCCAGCAGCTTGGGACAGAATAATTCACCCCTCCACTTT.

The chain employs TRBV5-1 and TRBJ1-1; 10 bases fit TRBD1. The J segment lost 4 bases and the V segment lost 4 bases, leaving 4 bases of the junction unmatched. Germline-derived CDR1 and CDR2 are SGHRS and YFSETQ. There are 14 residues in the CDR3. This chain's CDR3 is CASSMGQGTTEAFF. The CDR3 DNA reads TGCGCCAGCAGCATGGGACAGGGGACCACTGAAGCTTTCTTT.

This chain uses TRBV27 with TRBJ2-1, with 7 bases aligning to TRBD1. J gave up 9 bases and V 5 bases, and 10 bases lay outside the gene matches. Per germline, CDR1 MNHEY and CDR2 SMNVEV (reference sequence). This CDR3 has 14 amino acids. The CDR3 region is CASSPGQVIGEQFF. CDR3 nucleotide sequence: TGTGCCAGCAGTCCTGGACAGGTGATAGGTGAGCAGTTCTTC.

This clone was counted between two and nine times. This chain joins TRBV9 and TRBJ1-2, with a possible D match to TRBD1 (6 bases). Germline CDR1 and CDR2: SGDLS and YYNGEE. This CDR3 region has 14 residues. Trimming cost V 0 bases and J 5 bases, with 11 bases left between them. Here the CDR3 DNA reads TGTGCCAGCAGCGTAGCACAGGGTCAATATGGCTACACCTTC. Protein sequence: CASSVAQGQYGYTF.

The rearrangement links TRBV2 to TRBJ2-3; no firm D call. In germline, CDR1 is SNHLY, CDR2 FYNNEI. Trimming removed 7 bases from V and 6 bases from J, with 14 bases in between. The CDR3 is 13 amino acids. The CDR3 reads CASTLEASDTQYF. DNA of the CDR3: TGTGCCAGCACCCTTGAGGCGTCGGATACGCAGTATTTT. Supplemented by reference TRBV2 and TRBJ2-3, the full variable domain reads EPEVTQTPSHQVTQMGQEVILRCVPISNHLYFYWYRQILGQKVEFLVSFYNNEISEKSEIFDDQFSVERPDGSNFTLKIRSTKLEDSAMYFCASTLEASDTQYFGPGTRLTVL.

The CDR3 nucleotides are TGTGCCATCAGCCTTATACAGGGGGCTTCCTACAATGAGCAGTTCTTC. As protein: CAISLIQGASYNEQFF. The gene calls are TRBV10-3 and TRBJ2-1, with 9 bases that match TRBD1. CDR3 length equals 16 residues. Germline CDR1 and CDR2: ENHRY and SYGVKD. With V trimmed by 6 bases and J by 1 base, 7 bases remained unmatched.

The chain joins TRBV27 to TRBJ2-5, with a tentative D call TRBD1 (6 bases). Germline loops: CDR1 MNHEY, CDR2 SMNVEV (reference sequence). This CDR3 comprises 14 residues. V lost 3 bases and J lost 7, with 15 bases in between. The CDR3 is CASSLGQGFGTQYF. CDR3 sequence (DNA): TGTGCCAGCAGTTTGGGCCAGGGGTTCGGGACCCAGTACTTC.

V gene TRBV27 combines with J gene TRBJ1-6, with 11 bases aligning to TRBD1. Germline CDR1 reads MNHEY; CDR2 reads SMNVEV (reference sequence). The V and J ends lost 0 bases and 8 bases, in that order; junction bases with no gene match: 0. CDR3 length: 15 residues. The CDR3 sequence is CASSLSGQGDSPLHF. For the CDR3, the DNA is TGTGCCAGCAGTTTATCGGGACAGGGGGATTCACCCCTCCACTTT.

The chain carries TRBV5-6 and TRBJ2-5; 7 nucleotides line up with TRBD2. CDR3 length: 18 amino acids. From germline, CDR1 is SGHDT and CDR2 YYEEEE. Trimming took 2 bases from V and 5 from J; bases not matched to a gene: 18. CDR3 protein: CASSFGVTAGEPTETQYF. The CDR3 bases are TGTGCCAGCAGCTTTGGTGTCACGGCGGGGGAGCCCACTGAGACCCAGTACTTC.

This clone was seen a few times. The chain is built from TRBV11-2 and TRBJ1-1; 7 bases fit TRBD1. The length of the CDR3 is 14 residues. The J segment lost 1 base and the V segment lost 6 bases, leaving 5 bases of the junction unmatched. Germline assignment: CDR1 SGHAT and CDR2 FQNNGV. CDR3 protein: CASRTDRANTEAFF. The DNA of the CDR3 is TGTGCCAGCAGAACCGACAGGGCGAACACTGAAGCTTTCTTT.

The chain carries TRBV6-5 and TRBJ2-7, with D tentatively TRBD1 (6 bases). In germline, CDR1 is MNHEY, CDR2 SVGAGI. V lost 2 bases, J lost 2 bases, and 10 bases lay in between. The CDR3 has 14 residues. The CDR3 protein is CASSYGDTAYEQYF. In DNA form, the CDR3 reads TGTGCCAGCAGTTACGGGGACACGGCCTACGAGCAGTACTTC.

This chain links TRBV19 with TRBJ2-7, with 7 nucleotides matching TRBD2. Losses at the gene ends were 3 bases for V and 2 bases for J; bases not matched to a gene: 7. This CDR3 contains 15 residues. Germline CDR1 is LNHDA and CDR2 is SQIVND (reference sequence). The DNA for the CDR3 is TGTGCCAGTAGTATTCTCCCTGGGGGGGCCTACGAGCAGTACTTC. This encodes CASSILPGGAYEQYF.